Listed below are T cell receptor beta chains from one sample, sequenced in a study of blood T cells in healthy people across ages. TCRdb processed the 5' RACE reads anew with MiXCR; each CDR3 protein has one entry. Found here are about 800,000 distinct CDR3 sequences, around a quarter of them singletons; the top ten hold 3.7%. This same sample was also taken into another study, of T cells of mothers and their children.

The sample consisted of blood. These receptors all stem from a boy between 10 and 17 years old in good health. Each CDR3 is given with its conserved first and last residue. D genes are given only for firm matches. Size values are once, few and many counts, or a class for expanded clones, and some rows have none.

D gene: TRBD2; clone size: few; J gene: TRBJ2-5; V gene: TRBV29-1; CDR3 protein: CSVGGLAGGRQETQYF; CDR3 DNA: TGCAGCGTTGGGGGACTAGCGGGAGGGCGACAAGAGACCCAGTACTTC
D gene: .; clone size: .; J gene: TRBJ2-1; V gene: TRBV20-1; CDR3 protein: CSADTGTTSYNEQFF; CDR3 DNA: TGCAGTGCCGATACCGGGACGACCTCCTACAATGAGCAGTTCTTC
D gene: TRBD1; clone size: .; J gene: TRBJ2-5; V gene: TRBV30; CDR3 protein: CAWEPTTGGETQYF; CDR3 DNA: TGTGCCTGGGAACCCACTACAGGGGGCGAGACCCAGTACTTC
D gene: TRBD2; clone size: few; J gene: TRBJ2-1; V gene: TRBV20-1; CDR3 protein: CSARDRLAGINEQFF; CDR3 DNA: TGCAGTGCTAGAGATAGACTAGCGGGAATCAATGAGCAGTTCTTC
D gene: TRBD1; clone size: few; J gene: TRBJ2-2; V gene: TRBV7-6; CDR3 protein: CASSASLGQGARAGELFF; CDR3 DNA: TGTGCCAGCAGCGCAAGCCTGGGGCAGGGGGCGCGGGCCGGGGAGCTGTTTTTT
D gene: .; clone size: .; J gene: TRBJ1-2; V gene: TRBV29-1; CDR3 protein: CSVEEGVYGYTF; CDR3 DNA: TGCAGCGTTGAAGAGGGCGTCTATGGCTACACCTTC
D gene: TRBD1; clone size: few; J gene: TRBJ2-5; V gene: TRBV5-6; CDR3 protein: CASSSRDRGETQYF; CDR3 DNA: TGTGCCAGCAGCTCCCGGGACAGGGGAGAGACCCAGTACTTC
D gene: .; clone size: .; J gene: TRBJ1-1; V gene: TRBV27; CDR3 protein: CASSLSGWAEAFF; CDR3 DNA: TGTGCCAGCAGTTTATCGGGTTGGGCTGAAGCTTTCTTT
D gene: TRBD1; clone size: few; J gene: TRBJ2-3; V gene: TRBV2; CDR3 protein: CASSGGRGQDTQYF; CDR3 DNA: TGTGCCAGCAGTGGCGGCAGGGGGCAGGATACGCAGTATTTT
D gene: .; clone size: .; J gene: TRBJ2-5; V gene: TRBV27; CDR3 protein: CASSTTGVEETQYF; CDR3 DNA: TGTGCCAGCAGTACTACCGGGGTTGAAGAGACCCAGTACTTC
D gene: .; clone size: .; J gene: TRBJ2-1; V gene: TRBV4-1; CDR3 protein: CASSPELAMSSYNEQFF; CDR3 DNA: TGCGCCAGCAGCCCGGAACTAGCCATGAGCTCCTACAATGAGCAGTTCTTC
D gene: TRBD2; clone size: .; J gene: TRBJ2-3; V gene: TRBV5-4; CDR3 protein: CASSLSGGVAGGDTQYF; CDR3 DNA: TGTGCCAGCAGCTTGTCTGGCGGGGTAGCGGGAGGCGATACGCAGTATTTT
D gene: TRBD1; clone size: .; J gene: TRBJ2-7; V gene: TRBV15; CDR3 protein: CAIGTGDPYEQYF; CDR3 DNA: TGTGCCATCGGGACAGGGGATCCCTACGAGCAGTACTTC
D gene: .; clone size: few; J gene: TRBJ1-5; V gene: TRBV11-2; CDR3 protein: CASSLPGAAQPQHF; CDR3 DNA: TGTGCCAGCAGCCTCCCTGGGGCGGCTCAGCCCCAGCATTTT
D gene: .; clone size: few; J gene: TRBJ1-1; V gene: TRBV12-5; CDR3 protein: CARATGGGTEAFF; CDR3 DNA: TGTGCTAGGGCCACGGGGGGCGGCACTGAAGCTTTCTTT
D gene: TRBD2; clone size: few; J gene: TRBJ2-1; V gene: TRBV29-1; CDR3 protein: CSGRTSGRMDEQFF; CDR3 DNA: TGCAGCGGCCGGACTAGCGGGAGGATGGATGAGCAGTTCTTC
D gene: .; clone size: .; J gene: TRBJ1-2; V gene: TRBV19; CDR3 protein: CASGPQGSLYGYTF; CDR3 DNA: TGTGCCAGTGGCCCGCAGGGCTCTCTATATGGCTACACCTTC
D gene: .; clone size: few; J gene: TRBJ2-4; V gene: TRBV6-5; CDR3 protein: CASSPISEGRNIQYF; CDR3 DNA: TGTGCCAGCAGTCCCATAAGTGAGGGCAGAAACATTCAGTACTTC
D gene: .; clone size: few; J gene: TRBJ2-1; V gene: TRBV6-2/TRBV6-3; CDR3 protein: CASSISDNEQFF; CDR3 DNA: TGTGCCAGCAGTATTTCCGACAATGAGCAGTTCTTC
D gene: TRBD1; clone size: few; J gene: TRBJ2-5; V gene: TRBV10-3; CDR3 protein: CAISRQGDVGETQYF; CDR3 DNA: TGTGCCATCAGCAGACAGGGTGATGTAGGAGAGACCCAGTACTTC
D gene: TRBD2; clone size: .; J gene: TRBJ2-7; V gene: TRBV7-9; CDR3 protein: CASTAGGLATYEQYF; CDR3 DNA: TGTGCCTCCACCGCCGGAGGACTAGCAACCTACGAGCAGTACTTC
D gene: .; clone size: .; J gene: TRBJ2-2; V gene: TRBV4-3; CDR3 protein: CASSQGPGNTGELFF; CDR3 DNA: TGCGCCAGCAGCCAGGGTCCGGGGAACACCGGGGAGCTGTTTTTT
D gene: .; clone size: .; J gene: TRBJ1-2; V gene: TRBV25-1; CDR3 protein: CASSEDLGNYGYTF; CDR3 DNA: TGTGCCAGCAGTGAAGACCTGGGGAACTATGGCTACACCTTC
D gene: .; clone size: .; J gene: TRBJ2-7; V gene: TRBV4-3; CDR3 protein: CASSQDYSFTYEQYF; CDR3 DNA: TGCGCCAGCAGCCAAGATTACTCCTTCACCTACGAGCAGTACTTC
D gene: TRBD1; clone size: few; J gene: TRBJ1-4; V gene: TRBV7-2; CDR3 protein: CASSLGRGDEKLFF; CDR3 DNA: TGTGCCAGCAGCTTGGGCAGGGGGGATGAAAAACTGTTTTTT
D gene: TRBD1; clone size: .; J gene: TRBJ2-1; V gene: TRBV7-2; CDR3 protein: CASSWTGIEQFF; CDR3 DNA: TGTGCCAGCAGCTGGACAGGGATTGAGCAGTTCTTC
D gene: .; clone size: few; J gene: TRBJ2-7; V gene: TRBV27; CDR3 protein: CASSLVIGGGSSYEQYF; CDR3 DNA: TGTGCCAGCAGTTTAGTGATTGGTGGGGGGTCCTCCTACGAGCAGTACTTC
D gene: .; clone size: .; J gene: TRBJ2-1; V gene: TRBV20-1; CDR3 protein: CSAKEDGRSYNEQFF; CDR3 DNA: TGCAGTGCTAAAGAGGACGGCCGGTCCTACAATGAGCAGTTCTTC
D gene: .; clone size: .; J gene: TRBJ2-7; V gene: TRBV7-8; CDR3 protein: CASSPGRGQLTYEQYF; CDR3 DNA: TGTGCCAGCAGCCCCGGGAGAGGCCAGCTTACCTACGAGCAGTACTTC
D gene: .; clone size: .; J gene: TRBJ2-5; V gene: TRBV27; CDR3 protein: CASSLPLGQETQYF; CDR3 DNA: TGTGCCAGCAGTTTACCGCTGGGACAAGAGACCCAGTACTTC